Presented here are 19 T cell receptor beta chains from one specimen sequenced in a study of CD8 T cells in ankylosing spondylitis. TCRdb re-called the 5' RACE reads through MiXCR, storing one row per CDR3 protein. The table has around 300,000 distinct CDR3 sequences, approximately 15% seen once; the top ten hold 0.85% to 1.4%. The sample comprised blood, either unsorted or a sorted T cell fraction (not recorded which). These receptors were collected from a male donor with ankylosing spondylitis or in good health (not recorded which).

The rearrangement joins TRBV20-1 to TRBJ1-2; the D gene is possibly TRBD1 (6 bases). V lost 5 bases, J lost 1 base, and 17 bases lay in between. The length of the CDR3 is 15 residues. Germline V gene lookup returns CDR1 DFQATT and CDR2 SNEGSKA (reference sequence). CDR3 in DNA: TGCAGTGCTGGCTCCTCCGGGACATTTAACTATGGCTACACCTTC. This gives the protein CSAGSSGTFNYGYTF.

This clonotype showed up just a few times. This chain links TRBV20-1 with TRBJ2-2; perhaps TRBD2 as D (5 bases). Germline assignment: CDR1 DFQATT and CDR2 SNEGSKA (reference sequence). The germline V and J ends were trimmed by 2 bases and 6 bases, with 10 bases remaining between them. The CDR3 consists of 13 residues. CDR3 protein: CSARSTSSGELFF. CDR3 coding DNA: TGCAGTGCTAGAAGTACTAGTTCCGGGGAGCTGTTTTTT.

This clonotype was found a few times. V gene TRBV5-1 combines with J gene TRBJ1-5; 7 nucleotides align to TRBD1. The CDR3 covers 14 residues. Germline loops: CDR1 SGHRS, CDR2 YFSETQ. J was trimmed by 7 bases and V by 3 bases; bases with no gene match: 7. CDR3 loop: CASSSHRGPQPQHF. CDR3 in DNA: TGCGCCAGCAGCTCCCACAGGGGTCCGCAGCCCCAGCATTTT.

This clonotype was observed a handful of times. V gene TRBV5-6 combines with J gene TRBJ2-3; D might be TRBD1 (6 bases). The CDR3 is 13 residues long. CDR1 SGHDT and CDR2 YYEEEE come from the germline V gene. The V gene lost 7 bases and the J gene lost 2 bases, with 11 bases spanning the gap. CDR3 region: CASRQDFTDTQYF. The CDR3 nucleotides read TGTGCCAGCCGACAGGATTTCACAGATACGCAGTATTTT.

In its sample, this clonotype was seen a few times. The chain recombines TRBV19 with TRBJ2-5; either TRBD1 or TRBD2 may fit D (5 bases each). The CDR3 covers 15 residues. CDR1 is LNHDA, CDR2 SQIVND, per germline (reference sequence). V shed 3 bases and J shed 2 bases, with 13 bases lying between them. The CDR3 spells CASSIFGWGQETQYF. CDR3 sequence (DNA): TGTGCCAGTAGTATTTTTGGATGGGGGCAAGAGACCCAGTACTTC. The full variable domain, in which reference TRBV19 and TRBJ2-5 provide the parts outside the CDR3, is DGGITQSPKYLFRKEGQNVTLSCEQNLNHDAMYWYRQDPGQGLRLIYYSQIVNDFQKGDIAEGYSVSREKKESFPLTVTSAQKNPTAFYLCASSIFGWGQETQYFGPGTRLLVL.

The genes are TRBV12-3 or TRBV12-4 and TRBJ2-2; 9 bases fit TRBD2. J gave up 4 bases and V 6 bases, and 6 bases lay outside the gene matches. This CDR3 contains 15 residues. CDR3 sequence (DNA): TGTGCCAGCAGGCCGACTAGCGGTACCACCGGGGAGCTGTTTTTT. Amino acids: CASRPTSGTTGELFF.

The rearrangement joins TRBV12-3 or TRBV12-4 to TRBJ1-6; a possible D gene is TRBD1 (6 bases). The CDR3 is 14 amino acids. The ends were cut back, 3 bases at V and 10 bases at J, with 13 bases in the middle. This chain's CDR3 is CASSLAGAGSPLHF. DNA for the CDR3: TGTGCCAGCAGTTTGGCGGGGGCGGGCTCACCCCTCCACTTT.

CDR3 loop: CASSPRSGANVLTF. CDR3 in DNA: TGTGCCAGCAGCCCGCGATCTGGGGCCAACGTCCTGACTTTC. The J gene is TRBJ2-6, the V gene TRBV14; D is unclear. The CDR3 runs 14 residues. V was pared by 4 bases and J by 1 base, with 5 bases between. Germline V gene sequence: CDR1 SGHDN, CDR2 FVKESK. Complete variable domain (other parts from reference TRBV14 and TRBJ2-6): EAGVTQFPSHSVIEKGQTVTLRCDPISGHDNLYWYRRVMGKEIKFLLHFVKESKQDESGMPNNRFLAERTGGTYSTLKVQPAELEDSGVYFCASSPRSGANVLTFGAGSRLTVL.

The sample holds a few counts of this clonotype. V gene TRBV6-1 combines with J gene TRBJ1-2; the D gene is possibly TRBD1 (6 bases). Germline lookup yields CDR1 MNHNS and CDR2 SASEGT. The CDR3 has 15 amino acids. Deletions cut 2 bases from V and 2 bases from J, with 12 bases between. The CDR3 region is CASSESLDRNYGYTF. In DNA, the CDR3 is TGTGCCAGCAGTGAATCATTGGACAGAAACTATGGCTACACCTTC.

This clonotype was recorded a few times. CDR3 in amino acids: CASSFLLDTEAFF. CDR3 sequence (DNA): TGCGCCAGCAGCTTTCTATTAGACACTGAAGCTTTCTTT. V usage is TRBV5-1 and J usage is TRBJ1-1; D not resolved. Germline CDR1 and CDR2: SGHRS and YFSETQ. The V and J ends lost 2 bases and 3 bases respectively, with 8 bases between them. The length of the CDR3 is 13 residues.

This clonotype was recorded a few times. V and J are TRBV20-1 and TRBJ1-2, with D possibly TRBD1 on 5 matching bases. The CDR3 spans 13 residues. V was shortened by 6 bases and J by 4 bases, with 15 bases between the two germline ends. Germline V gene sequence: CDR1 DFQATT, CDR2 SNEGSKA (reference sequence). This chain's CDR3 is CSATGPQGYGYTF. The DNA of the CDR3 is TGCAGTGCAACCGGGCCCCAGGGCTATGGCTACACCTTC.

The sample holds a few counts of this clonotype. V gene TRBV6-1 combines with J gene TRBJ2-2; D uncertain. Trimming took off 4 bases at V and 7 bases at J, with 4 bases between the two ends. The CDR3 has 11 residues. CDR1 is MNHNS, CDR2 SASEGT, per germline. In DNA, the CDR3 is TGTGCCAGCAGTGGATACGGGGAGCTGTTTTTT. It is translated as CASSGYGELFF.

This rearrangement joins TRBV5-4 to TRBJ1-2; 7 nucleotides agree with TRBD1. After removal of 4 bases from V and 1 base from J, the junction contained 7 bases not matched to a gene. The germline CDR1 and CDR2 sequences are SGHNT and YYREEE (reference sequence). This CDR3 is built from 15 residues. The CDR3 sequence is CASSPGQLINYGYTF. As DNA, the CDR3 is TGTGCCAGCAGCCCGGGACAGCTAATTAACTATGGCTACACCTTC.

This clonotype was seen more than once but under ten times. V usage is TRBV20-1 and J usage is TRBJ1-1; D is unresolved. V lost 0 bases and J lost 7, with 12 bases in between. Germline V gene data show CDR1 as DFQATT and CDR2 as SNEGSKA (reference sequence). This CDR3 region has 13 residues. The CDR3 bases are TGCAGTGCTAGAGACGATAGGGCCCGTGAAGCTTTCTTT. The encoded protein is CSARDDRAREAFF.

CDR3 sequence reads: CASSPGGYDEKLFF. DNA for the CDR3: TGTGCCAGCAGTCCAGGGGGCTACGATGAAAAACTGTTTTTT. The chain couples TRBV6-1 to TRBJ1-4; 8 bases match TRBD1. The CDR3 runs 14 residues. The J segment lost 6 bases and the V segment lost 5 bases, leaving 5 bases of the junction unmatched. Looked up from germline, CDR1 is MNHNS and CDR2 is SASEGT.

J is TRBJ1-4 and V is TRBV9; D not resolved. This CDR3 spans 13 amino acids. CDR1 SGDLS and CDR2 YYNGEE come from the germline V gene. Trimming pared 3 bases from V and 4 bases from J, leaving 7 bases between. The chain's CDR3 is CASSAQINEKLFF. CDR3 coding DNA: TGTGCCAGCAGCGCCCAGATTAATGAAAAACTGTTTTTT.

The J gene is TRBJ2-1, the V gene TRBV7-2; a weak D match, TRBD2 (5 bases). Germline CDR1 reads SGHTA; CDR2 reads FQGNSA. Trimming cost V 0 bases and J 7 bases, with 10 bases left between them. This CDR3 is built from 14 residues. The CDR3 sequence: CASSLAHLANEQFF. DNA of the CDR3: TGTGCCAGCAGCTTAGCTCACCTAGCAAATGAGCAGTTCTTC.

This clonotype has a handful of counts. V is TRBV10-3 and J is TRBJ2-1; TRBD2 matches at 8 bases. The length of the CDR3 is 15 residues. Germline V gene sequence: CDR1 ENHRY, CDR2 SYGVKD. J lost 6 bases, V lost 6 bases, and 10 bases had no gene match. CDR3 DNA: TGTGCCATCAGCCCAGCGGGAGTTGGCGGCAATGAGCAGTTCTTC. It codes for CAISPAGVGGNEQFF.

This chain uses TRBV30 with TRBJ2-7; 7 nucleotides align to TRBD1. CDR3 length: 11 amino acids. J lost 9 bases, V lost 5 bases, and 7 bases had no gene match. Germline V lookup: CDR1 GTSNPN, CDR2 SVGIG (reference sequence). The CDR3 sequence is CAWGTAVGQYF. The CDR3 region has the DNA TGTGCCTGGGGGACAGCCGTTGGGCAGTACTTC.